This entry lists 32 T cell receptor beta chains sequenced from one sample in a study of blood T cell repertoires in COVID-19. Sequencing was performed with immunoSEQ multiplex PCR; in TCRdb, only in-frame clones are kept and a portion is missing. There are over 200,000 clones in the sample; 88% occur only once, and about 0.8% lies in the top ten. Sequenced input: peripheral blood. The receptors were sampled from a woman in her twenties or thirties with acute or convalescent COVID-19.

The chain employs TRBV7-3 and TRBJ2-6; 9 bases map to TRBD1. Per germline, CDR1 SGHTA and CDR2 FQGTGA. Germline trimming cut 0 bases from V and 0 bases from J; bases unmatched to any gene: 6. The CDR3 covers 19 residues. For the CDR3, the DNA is TGTGCCAGCAGCTTAACACCGGGACAGGGCCCCTCTGGGGCCAACGTCCTGACTTTC. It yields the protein CASSLTPGQGPSGANVLTF.

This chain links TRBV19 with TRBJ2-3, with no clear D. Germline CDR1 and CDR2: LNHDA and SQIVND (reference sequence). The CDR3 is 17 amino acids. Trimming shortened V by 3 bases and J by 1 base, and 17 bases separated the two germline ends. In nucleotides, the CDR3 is TGTGCCAGTAGTATCACTTTTGCGGCGATTGGCACAGATACGCAGTATTTT. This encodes CASSITFAAIGTDTQYF.

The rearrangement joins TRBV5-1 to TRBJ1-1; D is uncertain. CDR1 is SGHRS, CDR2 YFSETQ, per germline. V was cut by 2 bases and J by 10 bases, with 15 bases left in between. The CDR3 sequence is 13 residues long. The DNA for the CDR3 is TGCGCCAGCAGCTTTGACGGGTATGAAGTAGCTTTCTTT. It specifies CASSFDGYEVAFF.

The CDR3 DNA is TGTGCCTGGAGTATACTAGCGGGACAGTTCGAGCAGTACTTC. Translating gives CAWSILAGQFEQYF. The chain employs TRBV30 and TRBJ2-7; 10 bases fit TRBD2. Trimming removed 2 bases from V and 6 bases from J; junction bases left unmatched: 7. CDR1 and CDR2 (germline): GTSNPN, SVGIG (reference sequence). The CDR3 covers 14 residues.

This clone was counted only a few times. This CDR3 reads CASSKADRDRGDYSNQPQHF. Written as DNA, the CDR3 is TGTGCCAGCAGCAAAGCTGACCGGGACAGGGGGGATTATAGCAATCAGCCCCAGCATTTT. The chain is built from TRBV6-6 and TRBJ1-5; 11 positions agree with TRBD1. The germline gives CDR1 MNHNY, CDR2 SVGAGI (reference sequence). After removal of 6 bases from V and 0 bases from J, the junction contained 16 bases not matched to a gene. The CDR3 loop spans 20 amino acids.

The CDR3 loop reads CASSLEGARTGELFF. CDR3 nucleotides: TGTGCCAGCAGCTTGGAGGGGGCGCGCACCGGGGAGCTGTTTTTT. The chain links TRBV5-4 to TRBJ2-2; 7 bases are shared with TRBD1. The CDR3 sequence is 15 residues long. The V gene end was trimmed by 0 bases and the J gene end by 4 bases; junction bases not matched to a gene: 3. In germline, CDR1 is SGHNT, CDR2 YYREEE (reference sequence). The full variable domain, with the rest looked up from reference TRBV5-4 and TRBJ2-2, is ETGVTQSPTHLIKTRGQQVTLRCSSQSGHNTVSWYQQALGQGPQFIFQYYREEENGRGNFPPRFSGLQFPNYSSELNVNALELDDSALYLCASSLEGARTGELFFGEGSRLTVL.

The CDR3 reads CASMRGKTYSYEQYF. CDR3 DNA sequence: TGTGCCAGCATGAGGGGGAAAACCTATTCCTACGAGCAGTACTTC. The rearrangement links TRBV2 to TRBJ2-7; D may be TRBD1 (6 bases). The ends were cut back, 7 bases at V and 1 base at J, with 17 bases in the middle. The CDR3 is 15 residues long. Germline V CDR1 and CDR2: SNHLY, FYNNEI.

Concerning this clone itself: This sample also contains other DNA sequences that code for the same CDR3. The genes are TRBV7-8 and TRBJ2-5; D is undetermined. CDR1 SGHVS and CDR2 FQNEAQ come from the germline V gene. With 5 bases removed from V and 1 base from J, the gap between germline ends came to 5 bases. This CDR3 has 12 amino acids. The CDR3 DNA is TGTGCCAGCAGCCTTCTCCAAGAGACCCAGTACTTC. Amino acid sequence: CASSLLQETQYF.

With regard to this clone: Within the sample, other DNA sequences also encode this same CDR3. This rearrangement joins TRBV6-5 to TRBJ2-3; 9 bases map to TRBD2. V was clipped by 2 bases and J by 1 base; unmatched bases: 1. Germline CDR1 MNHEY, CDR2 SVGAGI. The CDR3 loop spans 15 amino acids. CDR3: CASSYAGGGTDTQYF. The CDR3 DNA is TGTGCCAGCAGTTACGCGGGAGGGGGCACAGATACGCAGTATTTT.

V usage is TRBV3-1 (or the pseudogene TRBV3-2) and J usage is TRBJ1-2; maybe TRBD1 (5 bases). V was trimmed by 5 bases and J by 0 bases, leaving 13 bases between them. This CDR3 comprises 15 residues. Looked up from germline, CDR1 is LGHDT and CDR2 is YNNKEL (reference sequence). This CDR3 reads CASSTYRRANYGYTF. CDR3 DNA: TGTGCCAGCAGCACTTACAGGAGAGCTAACTATGGCTACACCTTC.

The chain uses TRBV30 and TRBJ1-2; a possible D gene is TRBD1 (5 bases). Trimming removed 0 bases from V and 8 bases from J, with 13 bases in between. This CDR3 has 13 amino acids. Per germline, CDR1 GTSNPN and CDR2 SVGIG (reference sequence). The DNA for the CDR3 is TGTGCCTGGAGTGTGGATTGGGGGGAAGGCTACACCTTC. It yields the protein CAWSVDWGEGYTF.

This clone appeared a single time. The DNA for the CDR3 is TGTGCCAGCAGCGTAGCCTTCGGGAATGAGCAGTTCTTC. Its protein product is CASSVAFGNEQFF. V usage is TRBV9 and J usage is TRBJ2-1; D not certain. Germline CDR1 is SGDLS and CDR2 is YYNGEE. The CDR3 consists of 13 residues. V was cut by 0 bases and J by 7 bases, with 8 bases left in between.

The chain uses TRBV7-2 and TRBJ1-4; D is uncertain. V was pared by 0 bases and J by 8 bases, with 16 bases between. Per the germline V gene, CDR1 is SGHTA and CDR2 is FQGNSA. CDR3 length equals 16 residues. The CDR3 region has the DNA TGTGCCAGCAGCTTAGCTGAGAGGAGCGGAGAAGAAAAACTGTTTTTT. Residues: CASSLAERSGEEKLFF.

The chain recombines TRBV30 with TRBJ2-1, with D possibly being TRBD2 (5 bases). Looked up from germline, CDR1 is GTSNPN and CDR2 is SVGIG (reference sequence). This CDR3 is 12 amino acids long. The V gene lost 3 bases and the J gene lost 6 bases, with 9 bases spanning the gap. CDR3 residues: CAWRGSGNEQFF. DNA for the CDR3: TGTGCCTGGAGGGGAAGCGGCAATGAGCAGTTCTTC.

CDR3 coding DNA: TGCGCCAGCAGCCAAGATTTGTTGGGACATCTCCACTTT. Its protein is CASSQDLLGHLHF. The chain carries TRBV4-3 and TRBJ1-6; D is possibly TRBD1 (6 bases). The CDR3 runs 13 residues. Per germline, CDR1 LGHNA and CDR2 YSLEER. Trimming pared 0 bases from V and 16 bases from J, leaving 13 bases between.

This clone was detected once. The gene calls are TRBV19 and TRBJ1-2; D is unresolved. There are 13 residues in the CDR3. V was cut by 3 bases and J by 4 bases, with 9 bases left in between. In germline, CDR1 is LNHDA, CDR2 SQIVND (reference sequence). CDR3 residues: CASSMPGIYGYTF. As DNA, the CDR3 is TGTGCCAGTAGTATGCCGGGGATCTATGGCTACACCTTC.

The CDR3 reads CASSQGQGAGGYGYTF. As DNA, the CDR3 is TGTGCCAGCAGCCAGGGACAGGGGGCCGGTGGCTATGGCTACACCTTC. The chain employs TRBV7-2 and TRBJ1-2; 12 nucleotides align to TRBD1. V dropped 5 bases and J dropped 4; count of bases not matched to a gene: 8. Germline assignment: CDR1 SGHTA and CDR2 FQGNSA. The CDR3 length is 16 residues.

The CDR3 loop is CASSYLGGGESSGSISYEQYF. Written as DNA, the CDR3 is TGTGCCAGCAGCTACTTAGGGGGAGGGGAGTCTAGCGGGAGTATCTCCTACGAGCAGTACTTC. The chain uses TRBV7-8 and TRBJ2-7, with 10 bases that match TRBD2. The length of the CDR3 is 21 residues. Germline V gene sequence: CDR1 SGHVS, CDR2 FQNEAQ. The trim removed 4 bases at V and 0 bases at J, leaving 21 bases unmatched.

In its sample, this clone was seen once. CDR3 sequence: CASSSPSSGPGLNEQFF. Written as DNA, the CDR3 is TGTGCCAGCAGCTCACCCTCTAGCGGGCCTGGACTTAATGAGCAGTTCTTC. This chain uses TRBV5-4 with TRBJ2-1; TRBD2 aligns across 8 bases. Germline-derived CDR1 and CDR2 are SGHNT and YYREEE (reference sequence). The CDR3 runs to 17 residues. The junction had 15 bases not matched to a gene; V was cut back by 3 bases and J by 7 bases.

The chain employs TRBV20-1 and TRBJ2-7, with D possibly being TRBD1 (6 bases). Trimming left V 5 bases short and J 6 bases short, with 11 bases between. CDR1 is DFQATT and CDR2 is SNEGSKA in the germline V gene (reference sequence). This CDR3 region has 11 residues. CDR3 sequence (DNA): TGCAGTGCTTCCAGGGGAAGCGAGCAGTACTTC. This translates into CSASRGSEQYF.

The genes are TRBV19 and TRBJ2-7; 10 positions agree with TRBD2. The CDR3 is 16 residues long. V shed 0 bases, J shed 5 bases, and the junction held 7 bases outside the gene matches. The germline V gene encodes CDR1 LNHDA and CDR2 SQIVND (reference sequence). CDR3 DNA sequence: TGTGCCAGTAGTATAGATCAACGGACTAGCGGTCACGAGCAGTACTTC. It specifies CASSIDQRTSGHEQYF.

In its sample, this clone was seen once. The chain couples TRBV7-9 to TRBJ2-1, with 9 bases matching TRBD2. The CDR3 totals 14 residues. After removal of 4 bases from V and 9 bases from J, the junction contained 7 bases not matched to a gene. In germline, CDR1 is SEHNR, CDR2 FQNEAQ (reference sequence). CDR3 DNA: TGTGCCAGCAGCTGGACGGGACTAGCTGGTGAGCAGTTCTTC. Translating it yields CASSWTGLAGEQFF.

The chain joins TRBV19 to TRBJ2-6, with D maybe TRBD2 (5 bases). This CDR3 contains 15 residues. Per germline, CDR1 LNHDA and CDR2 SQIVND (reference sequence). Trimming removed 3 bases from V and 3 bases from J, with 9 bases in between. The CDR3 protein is CASSISGNGANVLTF. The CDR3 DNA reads TGTGCCAGTAGTATCTCGGGGAATGGGGCCAACGTCCTGACTTTC.

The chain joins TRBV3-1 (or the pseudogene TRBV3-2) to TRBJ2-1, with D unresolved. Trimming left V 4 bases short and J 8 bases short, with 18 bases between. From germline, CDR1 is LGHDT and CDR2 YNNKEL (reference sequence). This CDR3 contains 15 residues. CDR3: CASSLQPFLGDEQFF. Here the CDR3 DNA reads TGTGCCAGCAGCCTACAGCCTTTCTTAGGCGATGAGCAGTTCTTC.

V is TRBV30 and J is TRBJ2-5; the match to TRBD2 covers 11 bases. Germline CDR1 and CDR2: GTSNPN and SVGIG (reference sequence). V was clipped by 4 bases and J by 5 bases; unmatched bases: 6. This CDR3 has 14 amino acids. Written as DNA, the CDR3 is TGTGCCTGGACTAGCGGGAGGACCGTCGAGACCCAGTACTTC. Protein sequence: CAWTSGRTVETQYF.

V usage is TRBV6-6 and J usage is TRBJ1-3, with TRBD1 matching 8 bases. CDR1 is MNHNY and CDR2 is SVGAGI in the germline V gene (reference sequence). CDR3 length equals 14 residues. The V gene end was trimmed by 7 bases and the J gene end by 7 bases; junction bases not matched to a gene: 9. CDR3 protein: CASIPQGAGNTIYF. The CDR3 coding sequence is TGTGCCAGCATCCCCCAGGGGGCGGGGAACACCATATATTTT.

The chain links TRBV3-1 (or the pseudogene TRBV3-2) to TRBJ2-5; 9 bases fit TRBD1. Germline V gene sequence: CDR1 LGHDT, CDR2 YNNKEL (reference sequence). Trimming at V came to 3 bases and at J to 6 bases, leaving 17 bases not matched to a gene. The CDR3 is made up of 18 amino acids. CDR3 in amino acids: CASSQNCRGTGTTKTQYF. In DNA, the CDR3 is TGTGCCAGCAGCCAGAACTGTAGGGGGACAGGGACGACGAAGACCCAGTACTTC.

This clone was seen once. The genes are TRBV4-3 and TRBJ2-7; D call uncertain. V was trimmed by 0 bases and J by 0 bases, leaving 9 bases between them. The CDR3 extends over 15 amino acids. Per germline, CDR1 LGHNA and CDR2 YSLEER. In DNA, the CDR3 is TGCGCCAGCAGCCAAGAAGTACTTCTCTCCTACGAGCAGTACTTC. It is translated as CASSQEVLLSYEQYF.

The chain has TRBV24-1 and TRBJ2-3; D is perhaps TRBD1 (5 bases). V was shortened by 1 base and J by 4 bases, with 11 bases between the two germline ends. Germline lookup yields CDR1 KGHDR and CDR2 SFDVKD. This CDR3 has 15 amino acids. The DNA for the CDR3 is TGTGCCACCAGTGATTTTCAGGGCCCGGCAGATACGCAGTATTTT. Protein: CATSDFQGPADTQYF.

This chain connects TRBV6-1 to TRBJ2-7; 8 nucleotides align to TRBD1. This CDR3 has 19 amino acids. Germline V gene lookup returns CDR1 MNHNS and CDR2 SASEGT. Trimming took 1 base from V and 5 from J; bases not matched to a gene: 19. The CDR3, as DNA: TGTGCCAGCAGTGAAGTGTACAGGGGGAAGAGGGTGCTGAAGGACGAGCAGTACTTC. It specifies CASSEVYRGKRVLKDEQYF.

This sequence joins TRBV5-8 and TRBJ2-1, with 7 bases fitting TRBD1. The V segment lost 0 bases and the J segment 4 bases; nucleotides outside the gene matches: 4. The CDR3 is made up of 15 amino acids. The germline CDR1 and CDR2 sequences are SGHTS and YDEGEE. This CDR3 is CASSLVKGAYNEQFF. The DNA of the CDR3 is TGTGCCAGCAGCTTGGTAAAGGGGGCGTACAATGAGCAGTTCTTC.

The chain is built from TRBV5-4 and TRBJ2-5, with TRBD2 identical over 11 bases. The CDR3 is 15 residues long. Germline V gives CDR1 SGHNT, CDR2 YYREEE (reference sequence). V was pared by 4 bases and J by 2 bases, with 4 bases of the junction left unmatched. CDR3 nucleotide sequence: TGTGCCAGCAGCCCTAGCGGGAGGTTGCAAGAGACCCAGTACTTC. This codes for CASSPSGRLQETQYF.